Presented here are 7 T cell receptor beta chains from one specimen sequenced in a study of regulatory T cells in long-lasting Graves disease. Specified time point: newly diagnosed GD, antithyroid drugs for less than 3 months. PBMCs were the source of the RNA used for TCR sequencing. Through Arm-PCR of CDR3 regions and iRepertoire HTBI primers, TCR beta libraries were built. TCRdb independently ran MiXCR on the multiplex PCR reads; one entry per CDR3 protein. The table shows hundreds of thousands of distinct CDR3 sequences, with 15% to 20% occurring only once. The data were also submitted as part of a second study, on T cells in Graves' hyperthyroidism and ophthalmopathy.

The material sequenced was peripheral blood mononuclear cells (PBMCs), taken at new diagnosis, from a patient treated with antithyroid drugs. These receptors were taken from a man aged 18 to 30 with Graves disease.

This clonotype showed up just a few times. The chain has TRBV25-1 and TRBJ1-6; the D gene is possibly TRBD1 (5 bases). Germline V gene data show CDR1 as MGHDK and CDR2 as SYGVNS. Trimming took 5 bases from V and 7 from J, leaving 9 bases between them. CDR3 length: 13 amino acids. The CDR3 spells CASSQRQNSPLHF. The CDR3 nucleotides are TGTGCCAGCAGTCAAAGACAGAATTCACCCCTCCACTTT.

In its sample, this clonotype was seen a few times. The CDR3 nucleotides are TGTGCCAGCAGTGACAGGTTTCGGGATACGCAGTATTTT. Amino acid sequence: CASSDRFRDTQYF. The chain is built from TRBV12-3 or TRBV12-4 and TRBJ2-3; perhaps TRBD1 as D (6 bases). Trimming left V 5 bases short and J 6 bases short, with 12 bases between. The CDR3 loop spans 13 amino acids.

This clonotype was observed at least ten times. The chain combines TRBV5-1 with TRBJ2-7; D ambiguous. Germline V gene lookup returns CDR1 SGHRS and CDR2 YFSETQ. Trimming took 4 bases from V and 5 from J, leaving 16 bases between them. CDR3 length: 14 residues. The CDR3 loop is CASSMRHAADEQYF. The CDR3 coding sequence is TGCGCCAGCAGCATGAGACACGCGGCCGACGAGCAGTACTTC.

The CDR3 protein is CASSPSGSAGRETQYF. The CDR3 nucleotides read TGTGCCAGCAGCCCCAGTGGGAGCGCGGGCCGGGAGACCCAGTACTTC. The chain has TRBV28 and TRBJ2-5, with D maybe TRBD2 (5 bases). Trimming took off 6 bases at V and 5 bases at J, with 22 bases between the two ends. This CDR3 spans 16 amino acids. CDR1 is MDHEN, CDR2 SYDVKM, per germline.

This clonotype was recorded many times. The chain recombines TRBV10-3 with TRBJ2-3; D perhaps matches TRBD2 (6 bases). The germline gives CDR1 ENHRY, CDR2 SYGVKD. The CDR3 length is 14 residues. Trimming took off 8 bases at V and 2 bases at J, with 14 bases between the two ends. The CDR3 bases are TGTGCCATCGGTAACCCTAGCGACACAGATACGCAGTATTTT. Its translation: CAIGNPSDTDTQYF.

Many counts were recorded for this clonotype. The chain recombines TRBV30 with TRBJ2-4; D possibly corresponds to TRBD2 (6 bases). The CDR3 length is 14 residues. The V end lost 1 base, the J end lost 8 bases, and 15 bases lay between the germline ends. Germline-derived CDR1 and CDR2 are GTSNPN and SVGIG (reference sequence). CDR3 loop: CAWSEGSTGDIQYF. The CDR3 nucleotides are TGTGCCTGGAGTGAGGGGAGCACGGGGGACATTCAGTACTTC.

The rearrangement joins TRBV28 to TRBJ1-5, with TRBD1 as a possible D gene (5 bases). From germline, CDR1 is MDHEN and CDR2 SYDVKM. The CDR3 totals 15 residues. Trimming removed 6 bases from V and 6 bases from J, with 18 bases in between. CDR3 amino acids: CASRDTPSPAQPQHF. The DNA for the CDR3 is TGTGCCAGCAGGGACACCCCTAGCCCTGCTCAGCCCCAGCATTTT.